The 10 T cell receptor beta chains reported below all come from one sample, sequenced in a study of CD8+CD57+ T cells in acquired aplastic anemia. CDR3 and TCR beta VDJ profiling relied on genomic DNA as the template. TCRdb used MiXCR to reprocess the reads, holding one entry per CDR3 protein. Of approximately 150,000 distinct CDR3 sequences detected, more than 45% appear once; the ten largest clones hold under 1.2%. It was patients with CD8+CD57+ cell expansion by flow cytometry who were chosen for sequencing. Sequenced material: sorted CD4+, CD8+, or CD8+CD57+ T cells (not recorded which) from PBMCs. These receptors were collected from a human donor with aplastic anemia.

This clonotype was picked up a small number of times. The chain carries TRBV2 and TRBJ2-1; D possibly corresponds to TRBD2 (5 bases). The CDR3 has 14 residues. Trimming left V 7 bases short and J 7 bases short, with 17 bases between. From germline, CDR1 is SNHLY and CDR2 FYNNEI. CDR3 bases: TGTGCCAGCAATTCGACGGGATTAGGGAATGAGCAGTTCTTC. Its translation: CASNSTGLGNEQFF.

A single count supports this clonotype. V and J are TRBV7-8 and TRBJ2-5; maybe TRBD1 (6 bases). CDR1 and CDR2 from the germline V gene are SGHVS and FQNEAQ. CDR3 size: 16 residues. V dropped 0 bases and J dropped 2 bases, with 13 bases sitting between them. The CDR3: CASSLAQMTGQETQYF. CDR3 sequence (DNA): TGTGCCAGCAGCTTAGCGCAGATGACAGGACAAGAGACCCAGTACTTC.

This clonotype was recorded a few times. The chain recombines TRBV6-4 with TRBJ1-2; D is unresolved. CDR3 length equals 13 residues. V lost 2 bases, J lost 8 bases, and 12 bases lay in between. From germline, CDR1 is MRHNA and CDR2 SNTAGT. CDR3 sequence: CASSDLRQDGYTF. The CDR3 DNA reads TGTGCCAGCAGTGACCTGCGCCAGGACGGCTACACCTTC.

The table lists this clonotype with many counts. The chain uses TRBV5-6 and TRBJ2-7, with D tentatively TRBD1 or TRBD2 (5 bases each). Trimming cost V 4 bases and J 0 bases, with 17 bases left between them. Germline V gene lookup returns CDR1 SGHDT and CDR2 YYEEEE. The CDR3 spans 16 residues. CDR3 nucleotide sequence: TGTGCCAGCAGCCCGCGGTTGGGGGTCAACTCCTACGAGCAGTACTTC. It codes for CASSPRLGVNSYEQYF.

This clonotype was found many times. This chain connects TRBV19 to TRBJ2-5; no firm D call. CDR1 is LNHDA and CDR2 is SQIVND in the germline V gene (reference sequence). The CDR3 runs 13 residues. Trimming removed 8 bases at V and 1 base at J, with 11 bases between. CDR3 sequence reads: CASGWAIQETQYF. CDR3 in DNA: TGTGCCAGTGGGTGGGCCATCCAAGAGACCCAGTACTTC.

V is TRBV10-3 and J is TRBJ2-3; maybe TRBD1 (6 bases). V was cut by 6 bases and J by 0 bases, with 7 bases left in between. The CDR3 runs 13 residues. Germline V lookup: CDR1 ENHRY, CDR2 SYGVKD. In DNA form, the CDR3 reads TGTGCCATCAGAGGACAGAGCACAGATACGCAGTATTTT. Protein sequence: CAIRGQSTDTQYF.

The chain recombines TRBV7-2 with TRBJ2-7, with 8 bases that match TRBD1. Losses at the gene ends were 1 base for V and 6 bases for J; bases not matched to a gene: 8. CDR1 and CDR2 from the germline V gene are SGHTA and FQGNSA. This CDR3 region has 15 residues. The CDR3 DNA sequence: TGTGCCAGCAGCTTAGTTGGACAGGGTTACGGCGAGCAGTACTTC. This codes for CASSLVGQGYGEQYF.

A word on this clonotype: A read error may explain this, as a much larger clone is one base away. The chain recombines TRBV7-3 with TRBJ2-5, with D possibly matching TRBD2 (6 bases). The germline V gene has CDR1 SGHTA and CDR2 FQGTGA. This CDR3 spans 15 amino acids. The chain's CDR3 is CAGSLGRGAQETQYF. The CDR3, as DNA: TGTGCCGGCAGCTTAGGGCGCGGGGCCCAAGAGACCCAGTACTTC.

This clonotype was detected ten times or more. The chain employs TRBV18 and TRBJ2-7; no definite D call. Trimming took 3 bases from V and 0 from J, leaving 3 bases between them. Germline V CDR1 and CDR2: KGHSH, LQKENI. The CDR3 consists of 12 residues. The CDR3: CASSPSSYEQYF. As DNA, the CDR3 is TGTGCCAGCTCACCGAGCTCCTACGAGCAGTACTTC.

Notes on this clonotype: This may arise from a read error, as a much more abundant clone is one base away. The CDR3 DNA follows: TGTGCCAGCAGCCCAGGGGTAGAGCAGTACTTC. Residues: CASSPGVEQYF. The chain joins TRBV3-1 to TRBJ2-7; possible D gene TRBD1, 6 bases. Germline loops: CDR1 LGHDT, CDR2 YNNKEL (reference sequence). The CDR3 length is 11 residues. V dropped 4 bases and J dropped 7 bases, with 8 bases sitting between them.